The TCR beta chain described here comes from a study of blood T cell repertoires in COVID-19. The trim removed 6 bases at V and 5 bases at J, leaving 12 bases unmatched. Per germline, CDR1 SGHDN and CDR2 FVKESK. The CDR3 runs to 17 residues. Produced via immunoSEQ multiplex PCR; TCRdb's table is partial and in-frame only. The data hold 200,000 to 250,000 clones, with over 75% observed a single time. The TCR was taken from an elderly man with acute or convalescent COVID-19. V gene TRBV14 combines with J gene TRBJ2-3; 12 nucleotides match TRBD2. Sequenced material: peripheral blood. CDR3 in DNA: TGTGCCAGCAGAAAAACCAAGGGGGGACTAGCGGGAGATACGCAGTATTTT. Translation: CASRKTKGGLAGDTQYF.